This TCR beta chain was profiled in a study of breast tumors, draining lymph nodes, adjacent tissues. Overall study findings and caveats: Luminal-like breast cancer showed significantly greater tumor-nontumor repertoire similarity than basal-like breast cancer did. The lymph node origin of tumor T cells was framed as consistent with a hypothesis, not demonstrated.

Germline-derived CDR1 and CDR2 are LNHDA and SQIVND (reference sequence). The CDR3 sequence is 11 residues long. V was cut by 7 bases and J by 5 bases, with 5 bases left in between. Axillary draining lymph nodes of breast cancer patients supplied the node samples. TCRdb independently ran MiXCR on the multiplex PCR reads; one entry per CDR3 protein. This sample yields roughly 260,000 distinct CDR3 sequences, of which roughly 30% are seen a single time; around 1.1% belongs to the top ten. This clonotype came up many times. The target antigen is unknown. The source of this sequence is a female donor with breast cancer. Some clones in this sample may be carry-over from other donors' samples. V usage is TRBV19 and J usage is TRBJ2-2; D is unresolved. The source material was axillary lymph node tissue. In DNA form, the CDR3 reads TGTGCCAGTACCTATACCGGGGAGCTGTTTTTT. Protein sequence: CASTYTGELFF. Variable domain in full (rest from reference TRBV19 and TRBJ2-2): DGGITQSPKYLFRKEGQNVTLSCEQNLNHDAMYWYRQDPGQGLRLIYYSQIVNDFQKGDIAEGYSVSREKKESFPLTVTSAQKNPTAFYLCASTYTGELFFGEGSRLTVL.